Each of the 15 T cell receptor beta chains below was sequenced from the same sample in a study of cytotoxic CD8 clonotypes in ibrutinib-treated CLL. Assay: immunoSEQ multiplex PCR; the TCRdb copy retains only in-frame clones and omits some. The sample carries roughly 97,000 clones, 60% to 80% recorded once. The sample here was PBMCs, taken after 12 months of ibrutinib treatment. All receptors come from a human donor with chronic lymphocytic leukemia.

The CDR3 DNA reads TGTGCCAGCAGTGAAACTGTGGGGGCCAACGTCCTGACTTTC. As protein: CASSETVGANVLTF. This chain uses TRBV2 with TRBJ2-6; D gene unclear. V lost 2 bases to trimming and J lost 4 bases, with 6 bases between them. Germline assignment: CDR1 SNHLY and CDR2 FYNNEI. The CDR3 runs 14 residues. Variable domain in full (rest from reference TRBV2 and TRBJ2-6): EPEVTQTPSHQVTQMGQEVILRCVPISNHLYFYWYRQILGQKVEFLVSFYNNEISEKSEIFDDQFSVERPDGSNFTLKIRSTKLEDSAMYFCASSETVGANVLTFGAGSRLTVL.

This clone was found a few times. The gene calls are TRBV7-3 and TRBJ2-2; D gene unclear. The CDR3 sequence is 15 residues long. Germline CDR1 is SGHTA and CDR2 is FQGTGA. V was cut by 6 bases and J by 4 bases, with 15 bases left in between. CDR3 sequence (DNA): TGTGCCAGCAGTCCCGGTTGGCGAGGCACCGGGGAGCTGTTTTTT. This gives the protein CASSPGWRGTGELFF.

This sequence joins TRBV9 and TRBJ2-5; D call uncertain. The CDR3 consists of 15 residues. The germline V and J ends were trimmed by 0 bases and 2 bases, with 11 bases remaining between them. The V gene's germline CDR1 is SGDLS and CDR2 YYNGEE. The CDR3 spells CASSVGTRPQETQYF. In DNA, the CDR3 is TGTGCCAGCAGCGTAGGGACCAGGCCTCAAGAGACCCAGTACTTC.

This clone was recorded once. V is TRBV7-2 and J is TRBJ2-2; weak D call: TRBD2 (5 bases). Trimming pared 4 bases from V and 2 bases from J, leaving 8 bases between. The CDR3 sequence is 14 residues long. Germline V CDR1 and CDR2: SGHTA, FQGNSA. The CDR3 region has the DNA TGTGCCAGCAGCTCTGGACTTAACACCGGGGAGCTGTTTTTT. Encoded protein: CASSSGLNTGELFF.

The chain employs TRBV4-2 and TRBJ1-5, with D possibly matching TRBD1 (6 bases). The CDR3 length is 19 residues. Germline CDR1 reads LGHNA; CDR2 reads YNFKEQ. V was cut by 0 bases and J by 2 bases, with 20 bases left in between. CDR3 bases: TGTGCCAGCAGCCAAGAATGGGGGCAGGACTTTCGTGGCAATCAGCCCCAGCATTTT. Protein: CASSQEWGQDFRGNQPQHF.

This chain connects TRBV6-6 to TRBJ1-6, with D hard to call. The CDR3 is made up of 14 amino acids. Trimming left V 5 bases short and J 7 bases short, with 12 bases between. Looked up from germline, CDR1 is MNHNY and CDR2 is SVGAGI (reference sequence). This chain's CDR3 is CASSLSDSNSPLHF. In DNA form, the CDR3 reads TGTGCCAGCAGTCTCAGTGATTCAAATTCACCCCTCCACTTT.

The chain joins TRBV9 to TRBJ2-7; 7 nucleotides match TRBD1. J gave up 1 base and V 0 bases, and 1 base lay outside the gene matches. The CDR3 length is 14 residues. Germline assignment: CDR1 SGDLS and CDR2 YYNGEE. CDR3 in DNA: TGTGCCAGCAGCGTAGGGGACAGATCCTACGAGCAGTACTTC. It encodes CASSVGDRSYEQYF.

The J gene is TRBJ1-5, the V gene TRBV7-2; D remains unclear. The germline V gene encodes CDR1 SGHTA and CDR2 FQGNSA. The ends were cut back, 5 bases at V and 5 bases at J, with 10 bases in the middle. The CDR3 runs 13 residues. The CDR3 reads CASSVISYQPQHF. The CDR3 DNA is TGTGCCAGCAGCGTGATATCTTATCAGCCCCAGCATTTT.

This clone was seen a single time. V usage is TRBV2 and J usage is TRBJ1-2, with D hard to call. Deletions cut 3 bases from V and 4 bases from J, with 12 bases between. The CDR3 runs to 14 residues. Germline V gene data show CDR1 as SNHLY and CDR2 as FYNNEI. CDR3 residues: CASSDFPVGYGYTF. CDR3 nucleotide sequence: TGTGCCAGCAGTGACTTTCCAGTAGGCTATGGCTACACCTTC. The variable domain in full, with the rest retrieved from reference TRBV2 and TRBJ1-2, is EPEVTQTPSHQVTQMGQEVILRCVPISNHLYFYWYRQILGQKVEFLVSFYNNEISEKSEIFDDQFSVERPDGSNFTLKIRSTKLEDSAMYFCASSDFPVGYGYTFGSGTRLTVV.

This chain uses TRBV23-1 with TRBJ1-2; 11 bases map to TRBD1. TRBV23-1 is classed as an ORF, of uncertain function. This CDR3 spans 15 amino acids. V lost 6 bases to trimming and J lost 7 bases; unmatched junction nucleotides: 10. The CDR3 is CASSTIGQGASGYTF. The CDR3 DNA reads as TGCGCCAGCAGCACCATCGGACAGGGGGCATCTGGCTACACCTTC.

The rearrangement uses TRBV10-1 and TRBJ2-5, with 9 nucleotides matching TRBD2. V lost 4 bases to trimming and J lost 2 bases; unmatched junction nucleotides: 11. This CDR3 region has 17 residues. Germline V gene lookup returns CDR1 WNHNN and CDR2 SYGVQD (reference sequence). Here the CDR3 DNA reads TGCGCCAGCAGTGGGGGCGCTAGCGGGGATAATCAAGAGACCCAGTACTTC. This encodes CASSGGASGDNQETQYF.

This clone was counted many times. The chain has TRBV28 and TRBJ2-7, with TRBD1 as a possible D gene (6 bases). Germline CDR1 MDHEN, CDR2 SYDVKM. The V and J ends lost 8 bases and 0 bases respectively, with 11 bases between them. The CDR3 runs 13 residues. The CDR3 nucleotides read TGTGCCAGCTTAACAGGGAGCTCCTACGAGCAGTACTTC. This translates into CASLTGSSYEQYF.

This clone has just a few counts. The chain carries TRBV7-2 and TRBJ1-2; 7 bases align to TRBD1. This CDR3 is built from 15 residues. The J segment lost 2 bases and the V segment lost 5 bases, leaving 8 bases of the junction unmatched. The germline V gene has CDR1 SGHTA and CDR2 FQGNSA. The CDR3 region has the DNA TGTGCCAGCAGCCGACAGGGTGGTGAAAACTATGGCTACACCTTC. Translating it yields CASSRQGGENYGYTF. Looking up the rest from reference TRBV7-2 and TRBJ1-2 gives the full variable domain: GAGVSQSPSNKVTEKGKDVELRCDPISGHTALYWYRQSLGQGLEFLIYFQGNSAPDKSGLPSDRFSAERTGGSVSTLTIQRTQQEDSAVYLCASSRQGGENYGYTFGSGTRLTVV.

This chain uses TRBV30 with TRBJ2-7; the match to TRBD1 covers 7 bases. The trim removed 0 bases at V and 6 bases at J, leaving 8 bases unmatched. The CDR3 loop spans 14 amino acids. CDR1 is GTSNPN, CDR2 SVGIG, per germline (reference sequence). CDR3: CAWSVPQGRSEQYF. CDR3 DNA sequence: TGTGCCTGGAGTGTTCCACAGGGGCGATCCGAGCAGTACTTC.

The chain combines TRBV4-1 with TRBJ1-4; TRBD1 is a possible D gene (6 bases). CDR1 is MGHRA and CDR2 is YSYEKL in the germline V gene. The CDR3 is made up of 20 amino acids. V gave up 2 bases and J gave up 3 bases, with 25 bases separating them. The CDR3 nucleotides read TGCGCCAGCAGCCAAAGAGCAATGGGCGCAGGGGCTGGAGCTAATGAAAAACTGTTTTTT. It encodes CASSQRAMGAGAGANEKLFF.